This entry lists 12 T cell receptor beta chains sequenced from one sample in a study of T cell responses to AZD1222 COVID-19 vaccine. Repertoires were generated with immunoSEQ multiplex PCR, while TCRdb's copy carries only in-frame clones and drops some. The profile shows 140,000 to 150,000 clones, 90% to 95% of them singletons. This sample comprised peripheral blood, obtained on day 0 of AZD1222 vaccination. The source is an adult in good health.

The V gene is TRBV12-5, the J gene TRBJ1-1; D is perhaps TRBD1 (5 bases). V lost 7 bases and J 1 base, leaving 13 bases between the germline ends. The CDR3 spans 14 residues. The V gene's germline CDR1 is LGHNT and CDR2 FRNRAP. Here the CDR3 reads CASVPQGGNTEAFF. The DNA of the CDR3 is TGTGCTAGTGTCCCCCAGGGCGGGAACACTGAAGCTTTCTTT.

This clone has only one observation. This chain uses TRBV20-1 with TRBJ1-4; D gene ambiguous. The CDR3 sequence is 11 residues long. Trimming stripped 5 bases from V and 14 bases from J, with 15 bases between. CDR1 and CDR2 (germline): DFQATT, SNEGSKA (reference sequence). The CDR3 DNA follows: TGCAGTGCTCCCCAAAGGACGGGTCTGTTTTTT. Encoded protein: CSAPQRTGLFF.

This clone occurred a few times. The CDR3 here is CASSLALIREQYF. CDR3 DNA sequence: TGTGCCAGCAGCTTAGCGCTTATAAGAGAGCAGTACTTC. The chain employs TRBV7-2 and TRBJ2-7, with no clear D. The CDR3 is 13 residues long. Germline V gives CDR1 SGHTA, CDR2 FQGNSA. Between the trimmed V and J ends, which lost 0 bases and 7 bases, there was a span of 10 bases.

The CDR3 spells CASSVDLAGYNEQFF. The CDR3 DNA follows: TGTGCCAGCAGCGTAGATCTAGCGGGGTACAATGAGCAGTTCTTC. The gene calls are TRBV9 and TRBJ2-1, with TRBD2 matching over 9 bases. Losses at the gene ends were 0 bases for V and 4 bases for J; bases not matched to a gene: 2. This CDR3 spans 15 amino acids. In germline, CDR1 is SGDLS, CDR2 YYNGEE. The full variable domain, rest sourced from reference TRBV9 and TRBJ2-1, is DSGVTQTPKHLITATGQRVTLRCSPRSGDLSVYWYQQSLDQGLQFLIQYYNGEERAKGNILERFSAQQFPDLHSELNLSSLELGDSALYFCASSVDLAGYNEQFFGPGTRLTVL.

V is TRBV7-2 and J is TRBJ2-6; 7 bases match TRBD1. Losses at the gene ends were 5 bases for V and 7 bases for J; bases not matched to a gene: 8. The CDR3 loop spans 15 amino acids. Germline CDR1 SGHTA, CDR2 FQGNSA. The CDR3: CASSVTGVTANVLTF. CDR3 bases: TGTGCCAGCAGCGTTACAGGGGTGACCGCCAACGTCCTGACTTTC.

This clone was seen more than once but under ten times. J is TRBJ1-1 and V is TRBV19; TRBD1 agrees at 7 bases. V was clipped by 6 bases and J by 2 bases; unmatched bases: 3. The CDR3 extends over 13 amino acids. Germline V lookup: CDR1 LNHDA, CDR2 SQIVND (reference sequence). CDR3 protein: CASRDRINTEAFF. CDR3 in DNA: TGTGCCAGTAGGGACAGGATTAACACTGAAGCTTTCTTT.

The chain is built from TRBV9 and TRBJ1-1, with 9 nucleotides matching TRBD1. J gave up 1 base and V 3 bases, and 4 bases lay outside the gene matches. CDR3 length equals 15 residues. CDR1 and CDR2 from the germline V gene are SGDLS and YYNGEE. The CDR3, as DNA: TGTGCCAGCAGCGGACAGGGGGAACCGAACACTGAAGCTTTCTTT. This codes for CASSGQGEPNTEAFF.

This sequence joins TRBV7-2 and TRBJ2-7; 10 bases are a match to TRBD2. The J segment lost 2 bases and the V segment lost 4 bases, leaving 2 bases of the junction unmatched. This CDR3 contains 14 residues. The V gene's germline CDR1 is SGHTA and CDR2 FQGNSA. CDR3 sequence reads: CASSSTSGAYEQYF. For the CDR3, the DNA is TGTGCCAGCAGCTCTACTAGCGGGGCCTACGAGCAGTACTTC.

Only one count was recorded for this clone. The genes are TRBV7-2 and TRBJ1-5; D uncertain. Germline CDR1 reads SGHTA; CDR2 reads FQGNSA. V was cut by 4 bases and J by 1 base, with 8 bases left in between. The CDR3 loop spans 14 amino acids. The CDR3 DNA sequence: TGTGCCAGCAGCTCCTTTGGGAGCAATCAGCCCCAGCATTTT. This sequence encodes CASSSFGSNQPQHF.

The chain couples TRBV27 to TRBJ2-1, with D unclear. Trimming shortened V by 5 bases and J by 6 bases, and 14 bases separated the two germline ends. There are 14 residues in the CDR3. Germline CDR1 MNHEY, CDR2 SMNVEV (reference sequence). CDR3 bases: TGTGCCAGCAGTCCGTCTCTTGGTCGCAATGAGCAGTTCTTC. Its protein product is CASSPSLGRNEQFF.

The chain combines TRBV18 with TRBJ2-1, with TRBD2 matching over 13 bases. Per the germline V gene, CDR1 is KGHSH and CDR2 is LQKENI. The CDR3 sequence is 16 residues long. V lost 3 bases and J lost 7; bases outside the gene matches: 6. CDR3 DNA sequence: TGTGCCAGCTCACCCGGACTAGCGGGAGAGGGTAATGAGCAGTTCTTC. Translated: CASSPGLAGEGNEQFF.

CDR3 coding DNA: TGTGCCAGCAGGCAGGGGCTTAAGATCTATGAGCAGTTCTTC. It translates to CASRQGLKIYEQFF. The chain joins TRBV6-5 to TRBJ2-1, with D possibly matching TRBD1 (6 bases). CDR1 is MNHEY, CDR2 SVGAGI, per germline. The length of the CDR3 is 14 residues. Trimming left V 6 bases short and J 8 bases short, with 17 bases between.